Listed below are T cell receptor beta chains from one sample, sequenced in a study of cytomegalovirus exposure and HLA in healthy donors. The table came from immunoSEQ multiplex PCR; TCRdb's copy has only in-frame clones and leaves some out. This sample has over 150,000 clones, with around four fifths found just once. Material for sequencing was PBMCs. All receptors come from a woman aged 45 to 65 in good health and CMV-seronegative. CDR3s include the opening cysteine and the closing phenylalanine or tryptophan. The D gene is left open where the match is weak. Expanded clones are given a class, and other clones once, few, many or no size at all.

j_call: TRBJ2-7; v_call: TRBV6-5; d_call: TRBD1; clone_size: few; cdr3_nt: TGTGCCAGCAGAGATCCCGGGACAGGGGGCGAGCAGTACTTC; cdr3_aa: CASRDPGTGGEQYF
j_call: TRBJ2-7; v_call: TRBV4-3; d_call: .; clone_size: few; cdr3_nt: TGCGCCAGCAGCCAGGACAGAAACTCCTACGAGCAGTACTTC; cdr3_aa: CASSQDRNSYEQYF
j_call: TRBJ1-1; v_call: TRBV14; d_call: .; clone_size: .; cdr3_nt: TGTGCCAGCAGCCAAGTACATCTCATCACAGGGCAGGACACTGAAGCTTTCTTT; cdr3_aa: CASSQVHLITGQDTEAFF
j_call: TRBJ1-4; v_call: TRBV19; d_call: .; clone_size: .; cdr3_nt: TGTGCCAGTAGTCCGGGACATGGGACTGAAAAACTGTTTTTT; cdr3_aa: CASSPGHGTEKLFF
j_call: TRBJ2-5; v_call: TRBV2; d_call: .; clone_size: .; cdr3_nt: TGTGCCAGCGGCCTTGAGGCGTACCAAGAGACCCAGTACTTC; cdr3_aa: CASGLEAYQETQYF
j_call: TRBJ1-2; v_call: TRBV11-2; d_call: .; clone_size: .; cdr3_nt: TGTGCCAGCAGCTTAGTAATGCGGGGCTATGGCTACACCTTC; cdr3_aa: CASSLVMRGYGYTF
j_call: TRBJ1-1; v_call: TRBV5-1; d_call: TRBD1; clone_size: .; cdr3_nt: TGCGCCAGCAGCCCCCAGGGGGGGAACACTGAAGCTTTCTTT; cdr3_aa: CASSPQGGNTEAFF
j_call: TRBJ2-7; v_call: TRBV29-1; d_call: TRBD2; clone_size: .; cdr3_nt: TGCAGCGCTTGGACTAGCGGGGCCCCCAGCTACGAGCAGTACTTC; cdr3_aa: CSAWTSGAPSYEQYF
j_call: TRBJ1-4; v_call: TRBV18; d_call: .; clone_size: .; cdr3_nt: TGTGCCAGCTCACTCACAGGGACGACTAATGAAAAACTGTTTTTT; cdr3_aa: CASSLTGTTNEKLFF
j_call: TRBJ2-2; v_call: TRBV7-7; d_call: TRBD1; clone_size: .; cdr3_nt: TGTGCTAGCAGCTCGACAGGGGGGGCCGGGGAGCTGTTTTTT; cdr3_aa: CASSSTGGAGELFF
j_call: TRBJ2-2; v_call: TRBV5-1; d_call: TRBD2; clone_size: .; cdr3_nt: TGCGCCAGCAGCTTACTGCGGGAGAGCCACACCGGGGAGCTGTTTTTT; cdr3_aa: CASSLLRESHTGELFF
j_call: TRBJ2-7; v_call: TRBV6-5; d_call: TRBD1; clone_size: .; cdr3_nt: TGTGCCAGCAGGAGGGGACAGGGGTCCTACGAGCAGTACTTC; cdr3_aa: CASRRGQGSYEQYF
j_call: TRBJ2-5; v_call: TRBV29-1; d_call: .; clone_size: .; cdr3_nt: TGCAGCGTCCGCAGGGGGGACGGAGAGACCCAGTACTTC; cdr3_aa: CSVRRGDGETQYF
j_call: TRBJ2-7; v_call: TRBV30; d_call: TRBD1; clone_size: .; cdr3_nt: TGTGCCTGCAAGACTGACAGGGGCTCCTACGAGCAGTACTTC; cdr3_aa: CACKTDRGSYEQYF
j_call: TRBJ1-5; v_call: TRBV7-9; d_call: .; clone_size: .; cdr3_nt: TGTGCCAGCAGCTCTACCGAGGGGGGGAATCAGCCCCAGCATTTT; cdr3_aa: CASSSTEGGNQPQHF
j_call: TRBJ2-1; v_call: TRBV11-3; d_call: TRBD1; clone_size: few; cdr3_nt: TGTGCCAGCAGTGGACAGGAACAAGACAATGAGCAGTTCTTC; cdr3_aa: CASSGQEQDNEQFF
j_call: TRBJ1-2; v_call: TRBV4-3; d_call: .; clone_size: few; cdr3_nt: TGCGCCAGCAGCCGAGGGACTCCCTATGGCTACACCTTC; cdr3_aa: CASSRGTPYGYTF
j_call: TRBJ2-7; v_call: TRBV10-1; d_call: TRBD2; clone_size: once; cdr3_nt: TGCGCCAGCAGGGGAGCGGGGTACTCCTACGAGCAGTACTTC; cdr3_aa: CASRGAGYSYEQYF
j_call: TRBJ1-2; v_call: TRBV28; d_call: TRBD1; clone_size: .; cdr3_nt: TGTGCCAGCAGTTTACGGGACAGGGTGTATGGCTACACCTTC; cdr3_aa: CASSLRDRVYGYTF
j_call: TRBJ1-2; v_call: TRBV11-2; d_call: .; clone_size: .; cdr3_nt: TGTGCCAGCAGCTTACGTGCCGGGGTAGGTGGCTACACCTTC; cdr3_aa: CASSLRAGVGGYTF
j_call: TRBJ2-6; v_call: TRBV27; d_call: TRBD1; clone_size: .; cdr3_nt: TGTGCCAGCAGCCCAACAGGGGTTGGGGCCAACGTCCTGACTTTC; cdr3_aa: CASSPTGVGANVLTF
j_call: TRBJ2-7; v_call: TRBV7-2; d_call: TRBD1; clone_size: .; cdr3_nt: TGTGCCAGCAGCTTAGCGGTAGGGCAGGGGGCATACGAGCAGTACTTC; cdr3_aa: CASSLAVGQGAYEQYF
j_call: TRBJ2-3; v_call: TRBV28; d_call: .; clone_size: .; cdr3_nt: TGTGCCAGCAAGGGGACTAGCACAGATACGCAGTATTTT; cdr3_aa: CASKGTSTDTQYF
j_call: TRBJ2-3; v_call: TRBV9; d_call: TRBD2; clone_size: few; cdr3_nt: TGTGCCAGCAGCGTAGGGGGGACTAGCGGGAGTACGCAGTATTTT; cdr3_aa: CASSVGGTSGSTQYF
j_call: TRBJ2-7; v_call: TRBV11-3; d_call: .; clone_size: .; cdr3_nt: TGTGCCAGCAGCTTAGATGCGGACAACTCCTACGAGCAGTACTTC; cdr3_aa: CASSLDADNSYEQYF